These 10 T cell receptor beta chains were all obtained from the same sample, sequenced in a study of blood T cell repertoires in COVID-19. Profiling relied on immunoSEQ multiplex PCR, and the TCRdb table lists in-frame clones only, not all of them. The sample records more than 120,000 clones, 70% to 90% being singletons. Sequencing was carried out using peripheral blood. These receptors all come from a human donor with acute or convalescent COVID-19. The donor label of this sample is uncertain.

The chain employs TRBV6-5 and TRBJ2-7; the D gene is possibly TRBD1 (5 bases). The length of the CDR3 is 14 residues. V was clipped by 8 bases and J by 2 bases, with 16 bases between them. CDR1 and CDR2 (germline): MNHEY, SVGAGI. CDR3 in amino acids: CASDGAGSTYEQYF. CDR3 DNA sequence: TGTGCCAGCGATGGGGCAGGGTCGACCTACGAGCAGTACTTC.

V is TRBV5-1 and J is TRBJ1-6; 9 bases are shared with TRBD1. The CDR3 spans 17 residues. Germline-derived CDR1 and CDR2 are SGHRS and YFSETQ. The trim removed 7 bases at V and 10 bases at J, leaving 18 bases unmatched. The CDR3 nucleotides are TGCGCCAGCGCCGAAGGCGCTACGGGACAGGGACGCTCACCCCTCCACTTT. Its translation is CASAEGATGQGRSPLHF.

The chain joins TRBV6-1 to TRBJ1-5; D remains unclear. This CDR3 spans 15 amino acids. From germline, CDR1 is MNHNS and CDR2 SASEGT. V was shortened by 2 bases and J by 0 bases, with 8 bases between the two germline ends. Written as DNA, the CDR3 is TGTGCCAGCAGTGAACAGGATAATAGCAATCAGCCCCAGCATTTT. Protein product: CASSEQDNSNQPQHF.

The chain employs TRBV6-2 or TRBV6-3 and TRBJ2-7; 16 nucleotides line up with TRBD2. The CDR3 runs to 17 residues. The germline V gene has CDR1 MNHEY and CDR2 SVGEGT. Trimming at V came to 6 bases and at J to 2 bases, leaving 7 bases not matched to a gene. CDR3 bases: TGTGCCAGCAGCCCCGGGACTAGCGGGGGGGCCCCCTACGAGCAGTACTTC. Amino acid sequence: CASSPGTSGGAPYEQYF.

The V gene is TRBV7-2, the J gene TRBJ2-1, with TRBD2 as a possible D gene (7 bases). V was clipped by 5 bases and J by 2 bases, with 13 bases between them. This CDR3 is built from 15 residues. Germline V gene lookup returns CDR1 SGHTA and CDR2 FQGNSA. The CDR3 is CASSPSGTPYNEQFF. The CDR3, as DNA: TGTGCCAGCAGCCCGAGCGGGACACCCTACAATGAGCAGTTCTTC.

This clone was detected once. This chain connects TRBV21-1 to TRBJ1-1. TRBV21-1 is assigned pseudogene status. The CDR3 is made up of 14 amino acids. The CDR3 region has the DNA TGTGCCAGCAGCAAAGTTCGGGGAAGGACTGAAGCTTTCTTT. It translates to CASSKVRGRTEAFF.

The J gene is TRBJ2-3, the V gene TRBV21-1; no DNA check was done on the table's D call, TRBD1. TRBV21-1 constitutes a pseudogene. This CDR3 spans 16 amino acids. CDR3: CASRQASHRGTDTQYF. The CDR3 bases are TGTGCCAGCAGGCAAGCGAGCCACAGGGGAACAGATACGCAGTATTTT.

The rearrangement uses TRBV28 and TRBJ2-7, with TRBD1 identical over 10 bases. The J segment lost 5 bases and the V segment lost 7 bases, leaving 14 bases of the junction unmatched. Germline CDR1 and CDR2: MDHEN and SYDVKM. The CDR3 length is 16 residues. The CDR3 DNA is TGTGCCAGCACTAGCTCGGACAGGGGGTATCATAACGAGCAGTACGTC. Amino acid sequence: CASTSSDRGYHNEQYV.

V gene TRBV28 combines with J gene TRBJ2-7, with D possibly matching TRBD2 (6 bases). The V gene lost 1 base and the J gene lost 0 bases, with 13 bases spanning the gap. The CDR3 is 16 amino acids. Germline V gives CDR1 MDHEN, CDR2 SYDVKM. In DNA, the CDR3 is TGTGCCAGCAGTTTATTAGCGGCACCAATCTCCTACGAGCAGTACTTC. Translated, it gives CASSLLAAPISYEQYF.

The chain links TRBV6-2 or TRBV6-3 to TRBJ2-1, with 16 positions matching TRBD2. The CDR3 spans 17 residues. Germline V gene sequence: CDR1 MNHEY, CDR2 SVGEGT. The trim removed 0 bases at V and 11 bases at J, leaving 7 bases unmatched. The CDR3 sequence: CASSYSPGLAGGTKQFF. CDR3 DNA: TGTGCCAGCAGTTACTCCCCGGGACTAGCGGGAGGGACTAAGCAGTTCTTC.